What follows are 20 T cell receptor beta chains derived from one specimen sequenced in a study of OX40 agonist ivuxolimab in advanced cancers. The assay was immunoSEQ multiplex PCR, and TCRdb's table has in-frame clones only and misses some. The sample shows tens of thousands of clones, around 83% of them seen only once. The sequences come from CD4+ or CD8+ T cells sorted from blood, collected in a trial of the OX40 agonist ivuxolimab. The receptors shown here come from an adult with an advanced solid tumor such as melanoma, head and neck, liver or kidney cancer.

J is TRBJ1-2 and V is TRBV15, with a weak D call TRBD1 (5 bases). Germline CDR1 reads LNHNV; CDR2 reads YYDKDF (reference sequence). The CDR3 consists of 15 residues. The V gene lost 1 base and the J gene lost 1 base, with 10 bases spanning the gap. CDR3: CATSRVGTVNYGYTF. The DNA of the CDR3 is TGTGCCACCAGCAGAGTCGGGACGGTTAACTATGGCTACACCTTC.

This clone was seen once. The chain has TRBV11-3 and TRBJ1-1; the D is unclear. CDR3 length equals 13 residues. Germline V gene data show CDR1 as SGHNT and CDR2 as YENEEA. The V end was cut by 5 bases, the J end by 5 bases, with 12 bases between. CDR3 in DNA: TGTGCCAGCAGCCAAGACCGAAGAACTGAAGCTTTCTTT. It is translated as CASSQDRRTEAFF.

The V call is TRBV5-4, the J call TRBJ1-2; D call uncertain. CDR1 and CDR2 from the germline V gene are SGHNT and YYREEE (reference sequence). This CDR3 has 14 residues. Trimming cost V 3 bases and J 2 bases, with 11 bases left between them. The CDR3 loop is CASSWQRFNYGYTF. The CDR3 DNA reads as TGTGCCAGCAGCTGGCAACGGTTCAACTATGGCTACACCTTC.

V and J are TRBV27 and TRBJ2-5; D may be TRBD1 (8 bases). Trimming took 6 bases from V and 5 from J, leaving 13 bases between them. Germline-derived CDR1 and CDR2 are MNHEY and SMNVEV (reference sequence). This CDR3 comprises 13 residues. This chain's CDR3 is CASRIQGGETQYF. CDR3 coding DNA: TGTGCCAGCAGGATACAGGGGGGGGAGACCCAGTACTTC.

V and J are TRBV28 and TRBJ2-2, with D possibly being TRBD1 (5 bases). V lost 2 bases to trimming and J lost 1 base, with 5 bases between them. Germline V gene sequence: CDR1 MDHEN, CDR2 SYDVKM. The CDR3 extends over 14 amino acids. The CDR3, as DNA: TGTGCCAGCAGTTTAGGACAGAACACCGGGGAGCTGTTTTTT. It encodes CASSLGQNTGELFF.

This rearrangement joins TRBV18 to TRBJ1-3; tentative D call: TRBD1 (6 bases). From germline, CDR1 is KGHSH and CDR2 LQKENI. The CDR3 length is 18 residues. The V gene lost 0 bases and the J gene lost 0 bases, with 15 bases spanning the gap. CDR3 sequence reads: CASSPPGVNRASGNTIYF. Written as DNA, the CDR3 is TGTGCCAGCTCACCACCGGGTGTGAACAGGGCCTCTGGAAACACCATATATTTT.

This clone was recorded a few times. V usage is TRBV7-2 and J usage is TRBJ2-2, with 9 positions matching TRBD2. CDR1 SGHTA and CDR2 FQGNSA come from the germline V gene. The V and J ends lost 4 bases and 5 bases, in that order; junction bases with no gene match: 5. The CDR3 has 15 residues. DNA for the CDR3: TGTGCCAGCAGCTCTAGCGGGGCCCAGACCGGGGAGCTGTTTTTT. The encoded protein is CASSSSGAQTGELFF.

The V call is TRBV28, the J call TRBJ2-6; D not resolved. This CDR3 region has 13 residues. Germline V gene lookup returns CDR1 MDHEN and CDR2 SYDVKM. With 6 bases removed from V and 3 bases from J, the gap between germline ends came to 6 bases. The CDR3 spells CASRLHGANVLTF. In DNA form, the CDR3 reads TGTGCCAGCAGACTGCATGGGGCCAACGTCCTGACTTTC.

This chain joins TRBV4-3 and TRBJ2-1; 12 nucleotides align to TRBD2. The V gene's germline CDR1 is LGHNA and CDR2 YSLEER. With 0 bases clipped from V and 2 bases from J, the junction kept 8 bases outside the gene matches. This CDR3 is built from 19 residues. The CDR3, as DNA: TGCGCCAGCAGCCAAGATCACCCCGCTAGCGGGGGGGCCTACAATGAGCAGTTCTTC. Translated: CASSQDHPASGGAYNEQFF.

The gene calls are TRBV27 and TRBJ2-5; D may be TRBD2 (6 bases). Per the germline V gene, CDR1 is MNHEY and CDR2 is SMNVEV (reference sequence). V lost 3 bases and J 3 bases, leaving 8 bases between the germline ends. The CDR3 is 13 residues long. The CDR3 sequence is CASSFGGEETQYF. The CDR3 region has the DNA TGTGCCAGCAGTTTTGGAGGGGAAGAGACCCAGTACTTC.

V usage is TRBV11-3 and J usage is TRBJ1-1, with D unclear. The V end lost 3 bases, the J end lost 0 bases, and 11 bases lay between the germline ends. This CDR3 spans 15 amino acids. Germline lookup yields CDR1 SGHNT and CDR2 YENEEA. The CDR3 reads CASSFAAALNTEAFF. Here the CDR3 DNA reads TGTGCCAGCAGCTTCGCAGCGGCTTTGAACACTGAAGCTTTCTTT.

This clone has only a few counts. The V call is TRBV4-3, the J call TRBJ1-2, with 7 positions matching TRBD1. Germline V gene sequence: CDR1 LGHNA, CDR2 YSLEER. V shed 0 bases and J 1 base; nucleotides not matched to a gene: 8. The CDR3 spans 17 residues. Written as DNA, the CDR3 is TGCGCCAGCAGCCAAGATGTTGCTACAGGGGTTAACTATGGCTACACCTTC. Amino acids: CASSQDVATGVNYGYTF.

The J gene is TRBJ2-3, the V gene TRBV19; no reliable D call. V gave up 4 bases and J gave up 0 bases, with 11 bases separating them. This CDR3 contains 15 residues. Germline CDR1 reads LNHDA; CDR2 reads SQIVND (reference sequence). CDR3 coding DNA: TGTGCCAGTAGTAATACAGACGCTAGCACAGATACGCAGTATTTT. This translates into CASSNTDASTDTQYF.

This sequence joins TRBV5-6 and TRBJ2-7, with 7 bases aligning to TRBD1. The V segment lost 0 bases and the J segment 6 bases; nucleotides outside the gene matches: 18. CDR1 is SGHDT, CDR2 YYEEEE, per germline. The CDR3 covers 18 residues. In nucleotides, the CDR3 is TGTGCCAGCAGCTTGGTAAGCTTAACAGGGGTGATTCGGGCCGAGCAGTACTTC. This gives the protein CASSLVSLTGVIRAEQYF.

The rearrangement uses TRBV10-3 and TRBJ2-2; a weak D match, TRBD1 (6 bases). CDR3 length: 17 residues. V lost 2 bases to trimming and J lost 4 bases, with 17 bases between them. CDR1 and CDR2 (germline): ENHRY, SYGVKD. The CDR3 protein is CAISERQGRGPTGELFF. The CDR3 DNA reads as TGTGCCATCAGTGAGAGGCAGGGGCGCGGACCCACCGGGGAGCTGTTTTTT.

This chain uses TRBV5-5 with TRBJ2-7, with D uncertain. This CDR3 has 12 residues. Between the trimmed V and J ends, which lost 4 bases and 3 bases, there was a span of 8 bases. Germline lookup yields CDR1 SGHKS and CDR2 YYEKEE (reference sequence). As DNA, the CDR3 is TGTGCCAGCAGCAGCAGATTCTACGAGCAGTACTTC. This sequence encodes CASSSRFYEQYF.

This clone was counted a few times. V and J are TRBV10-3 and TRBJ2-7; D is ambiguous. This CDR3 contains 15 residues. Germline V gives CDR1 ENHRY, CDR2 SYGVKD. V gave up 4 bases and J gave up 5 bases, with 18 bases separating them. The CDR3 coding sequence is TGTGCCATCAGTGGGCAGTCCTCGGGTTTGGACGAGCAGTACTTC. Translation gives CAISGQSSGLDEQYF.

The chain combines TRBV6-1 with TRBJ1-2; D is ambiguous. Trimming stripped 6 bases from V and 4 bases from J, with 9 bases between. The germline V gene encodes CDR1 MNHNS and CDR2 SASEGT. CDR3 size: 12 residues. The CDR3 DNA reads TGTGCCAGCAGCGCCGACCTCTATGGCTACACCTTC. It is translated as CASSADLYGYTF.

The rearrangement links TRBV7-9 to TRBJ1-1, with TRBD1 matching over 12 bases. V lost 6 bases to trimming and J lost 8 bases; unmatched junction nucleotides: 13. The CDR3 is made up of 16 amino acids. From germline, CDR1 is SEHNR and CDR2 FQNEAQ (reference sequence). DNA of the CDR3: TGTGCCAGCAGTGCCTCTTACCCGGGACAGGGGGCAGAAGCTTTCTTT. Its translation: CASSASYPGQGAEAFF.

The J gene is TRBJ2-5, the V gene TRBV10-3, with 8 positions matching TRBD2. The CDR3 is 14 amino acids. Germline V CDR1 and CDR2: ENHRY, SYGVKD. V was clipped by 6 bases and J by 1 base; unmatched bases: 4. CDR3 DNA: TGTGCCATCAGCGGCGGGGGGACCCAAGAGACCCAGTACTTC. Translated: CAISGGGTQETQYF.